These T cell receptor beta chains were read from a single sample in a study of T cells in Graves' hyperthyroidism and ophthalmopathy. TCRdb re-derived calls from the multiplex PCR reads in MiXCR, one entry per CDR3 protein. The sample holds about 840,000 distinct CDR3 sequences, roughly 37% seen once. Sequenced sample: blood. Every receptor here comes from a young man with Graves' hyperthyroidism. The CDR3 runs from the conserved cysteine through the conserved F or W. D genes are given only for firm matches. Clone size is shown for a subset of rows, as once, few, many or a class of expanded clone.

TRBJ2-7	many	TRBD1	TRBV7-6	CASSSTGTGFHEQYF	TGTGCCAGCAGCTCAACCGGGACAGGGTTCCACGAGCAGTACTTC
TRBJ1-2	many	TRBD1	TRBV7-9	CASSLTGEGYTF	TGTGCCAGCAGCTTGACAGGGGAAGGCTACACCTTC
TRBJ1-5	once	-	TRBV9	CASSVGPRVTDQPQHF	TGTGCCAGCAGCGTTGGGCCCAGGGTAACAGATCAGCCCCAGCATTTT
TRBJ1-6	-	-	TRBV7-8	CASSLAEGTDSPLHF	TGTGCCAGCAGCTTAGCTGAAGGGACGGATTCACCCCTCCACTTT
TRBJ2-7	-	-	TRBV11-3	CASSVPLKRGSYEQYF	TGTGCCAGCAGCGTACCTTTGAAACGGGGCTCCTACGAGCAGTACTTC
TRBJ1-1	many	-	TRBV2	CASSVHANTEAFF	TGTGCCAGCAGTGTACACGCGAACACTGAAGCTTTCTTT
TRBJ1-5	many	-	TRBV2	CASSLGVSNQPQHF	TGTGCCAGCAGCTTGGGTGTTAGCAATCAGCCCCAGCATTTT
TRBJ1-2	few	TRBD1	TRBV20-1	CSARDPPAQGFYGYTF	TGCAGTGCTAGAGATCCACCCGCACAGGGGTTCTATGGCTACACCTTC
TRBJ1-4	-	TRBD1	TRBV11-2	CASSLWDRDHEKLFF	TGTGCCAGCAGCTTATGGGACAGGGATCATGAAAAACTGTTTTTT
TRBJ1-1	-	-	TRBV7-9	CASSSQRETEAFF	TGTGCCAGCAGCTCTCAGAGGGAAACTGAAGCTTTCTTT
TRBJ2-7	-	TRBD2	TRBV20-1	CSARDERGWSYEQYF	TGCAGTGCTAGAGATGAGCGGGGGTGGTCCTACGAGCAGTACTTC
TRBJ1-1	many	-	TRBV15	CATSRVGDNTEAFF	TGTGCCACCAGCAGAGTAGGTGATAACACTGAAGCTTTCTTT
TRBJ2-7	few	TRBD2	TRBV20-1	CSARELAGGKYEQYF	TGCAGTGCTAGAGAGCTAGCGGGAGGGAAATACGAGCAGTACTTC
TRBJ1-5	many	-	TRBV2	CASSDPVSHNDQPQHF	TGTGCCAGCAGTGATCCTGTCAGTCACAATGATCAGCCCCAGCATTTT
TRBJ1-1	-	-	TRBV6-6	CASTPQTFTEAFF	TGTGCCAGCACACCCCAGACTTTCACTGAAGCTTTCTTT
TRBJ1-4	many	-	TRBV29-1	CSVGLREGYEKLFF	TGCAGCGTCGGTCTCAGGGAAGGGTATGAAAAACTGTTTTTT
TRBJ2-7	-	-	TRBV20-1	CSARGQTLYEQYF	TGCAGTGCTAGAGGTCAAACCCTCTACGAGCAGTACTTC
TRBJ1-5	-	TRBD1	TRBV5-1	CASSTLPGQTNQPQHF	TGCGCCAGCAGCACCCTGCCGGGACAGACTAATCAGCCCCAGCATTTT
TRBJ2-1	-	TRBD2	TRBV10-3	CAISSGSGDEQFF	TGTGCCATCTCTAGCGGGAGTGGGGATGAGCAGTTCTTC
TRBJ2-2	-	-	TRBV25-1	CASVYTGELFF	TGTGCCAGCGTGTACACCGGGGAGCTGTTTTTT
TRBJ2-7	many	-	TRBV15	CATSRSGGLRTYEQYF	TGTGCCACCAGCAGATCCGGCGGACTGAGGACCTACGAGCAGTACTTC
TRBJ1-1	few	-	TRBV20-1	CSARDLRNTEAFF	TGCAGTGCTAGAGATCTTAGGAACACTGAAGCTTTCTTT
TRBJ2-5	-	TRBD1	TRBV20-1	CSAPAGTGKGETQYF	TGCAGTGCTCCTGCGGGGACAGGGAAGGGAGAGACCCAGTACTTC
TRBJ2-5	-	-	TRBV25-1	CASSATTGETQYF	TGTGCCAGCAGCGCTACGACGGGAGAGACCCAGTACTTC
TRBJ2-5	-	-	TRBV12-3/TRBV12-4	CASSLPPGGTQETQYF	TGTGCCAGCAGTTTACCCCCTGGGGGGACTCAAGAGACCCAGTACTTC
TRBJ1-2	-	-	TRBV5-5	CASLGGGHGYGYTF	TGTGCCAGCCTCGGGGGCGGACACGGATATGGCTACACCTTC
TRBJ1-2	many	TRBD1	TRBV10-3	CATGTGDGYTF	TGCGCCACCGGGACAGGGGATGGCTACACCTTC
TRBJ2-5	few	-	TRBV15	CATSRDRHPSETQYF	TGTGCCACCAGCAGAGATCGTCACCCCTCGGAGACCCAGTACTTC
TRBJ2-5	-	-	TRBV19	CASMKSEETQYF	TGTGCCAGTATGAAGTCTGAAGAGACCCAGTACTTC
TRBJ2-5	-	-	TRBV9	CASSAAEQALQETQYF	TGTGCCAGCAGCGCAGCTGAGCAGGCCCTTCAAGAGACCCAGTACTTC
TRBJ2-2	-	-	TRBV30	CAWSKGLNAGELFF	TGTGCCTGGAGTAAGGGCCTAAACGCCGGGGAGCTGTTTTTT
TRBJ1-4	many	TRBD1	TRBV2	CASLGTGMVEKLFF	TGTGCCAGCTTGGGGACAGGGATGGTTGAAAAACTGTTTTTT
TRBJ2-6	few	-	TRBV4-3	CASSPQEGSGANVLTF	TGCGCCAGCAGCCCCCAAGAGGGCTCTGGGGCCAACGTCCTGACTTTC
TRBJ1-1	-	-	TRBV27	CASSRPGYQQDTEAFF	TGTGCCAGCAGTAGACCAGGGTATCAGCAGGACACTGAAGCTTTCTTT